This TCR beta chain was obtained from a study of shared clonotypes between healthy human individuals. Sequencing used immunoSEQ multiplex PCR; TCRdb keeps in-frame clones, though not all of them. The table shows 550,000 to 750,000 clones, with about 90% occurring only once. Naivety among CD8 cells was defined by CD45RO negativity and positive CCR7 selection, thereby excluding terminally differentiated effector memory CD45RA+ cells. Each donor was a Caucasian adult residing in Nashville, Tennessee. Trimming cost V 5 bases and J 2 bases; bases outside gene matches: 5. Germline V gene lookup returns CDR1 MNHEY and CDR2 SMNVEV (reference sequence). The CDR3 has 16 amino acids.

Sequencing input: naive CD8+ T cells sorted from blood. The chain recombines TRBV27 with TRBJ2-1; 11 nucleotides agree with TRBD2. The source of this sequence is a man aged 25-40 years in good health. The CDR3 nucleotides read TGTGCCAGCAGTGTCATTAGCGGGAGGGCCTACAATGAGCAGTTCTTC. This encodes CASSVISGRAYNEQFF.